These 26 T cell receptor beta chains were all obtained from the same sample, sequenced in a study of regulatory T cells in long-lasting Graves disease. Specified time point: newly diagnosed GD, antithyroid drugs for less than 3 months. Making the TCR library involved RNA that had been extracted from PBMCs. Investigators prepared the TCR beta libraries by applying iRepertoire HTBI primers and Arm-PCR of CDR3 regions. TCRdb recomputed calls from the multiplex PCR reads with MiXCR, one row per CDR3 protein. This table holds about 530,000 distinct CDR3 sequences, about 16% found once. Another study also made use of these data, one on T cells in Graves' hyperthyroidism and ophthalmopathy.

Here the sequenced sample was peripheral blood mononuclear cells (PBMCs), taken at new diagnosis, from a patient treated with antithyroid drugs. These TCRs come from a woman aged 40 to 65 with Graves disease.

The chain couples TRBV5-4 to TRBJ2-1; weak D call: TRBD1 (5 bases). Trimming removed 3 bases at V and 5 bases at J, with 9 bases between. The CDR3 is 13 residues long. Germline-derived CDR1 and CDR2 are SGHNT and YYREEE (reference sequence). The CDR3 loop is CASSWTSNNEQFF. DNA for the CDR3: TGTGCCAGCAGCTGGACATCCAACAATGAGCAGTTCTTC.

The CDR3 region has the DNA TGCGCCAGCAGCTTGAATCTCGGGCAGGGAGGGACAGATACGCAGTATTTT. It is translated as CASSLNLGQGGTDTQYF. The genes are TRBV5-1 and TRBJ2-3; 7 bases match TRBD2. The J segment lost 3 bases and the V segment lost 1 base, leaving 11 bases of the junction unmatched. The germline CDR1 and CDR2 sequences are SGHRS and YFSETQ. The CDR3 totals 17 residues.

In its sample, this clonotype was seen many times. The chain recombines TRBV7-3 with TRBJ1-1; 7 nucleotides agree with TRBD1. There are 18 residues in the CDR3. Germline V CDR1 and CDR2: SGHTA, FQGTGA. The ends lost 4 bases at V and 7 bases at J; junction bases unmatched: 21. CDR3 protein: CASSYWPDPGQSPVEAFF. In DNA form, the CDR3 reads TGTGCCAGCAGCTATTGGCCCGATCCGGGACAGTCGCCTGTTGAAGCTTTCTTT.

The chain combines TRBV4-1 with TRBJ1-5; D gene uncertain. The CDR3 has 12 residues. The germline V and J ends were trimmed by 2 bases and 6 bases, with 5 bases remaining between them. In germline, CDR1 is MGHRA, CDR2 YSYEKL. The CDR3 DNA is TGCGCCAGCAGCCAACTGGGTCAGCCCCAGCATTTT. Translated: CASSQLGQPQHF.

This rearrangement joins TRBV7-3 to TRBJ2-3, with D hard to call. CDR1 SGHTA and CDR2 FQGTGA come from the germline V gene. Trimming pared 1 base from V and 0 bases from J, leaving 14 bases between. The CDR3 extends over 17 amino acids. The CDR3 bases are TGTGCCAGCAGCTTAAGACCAACTCCCCCTAGCACAGATACGCAGTATTTT. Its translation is CASSLRPTPPSTDTQYF.

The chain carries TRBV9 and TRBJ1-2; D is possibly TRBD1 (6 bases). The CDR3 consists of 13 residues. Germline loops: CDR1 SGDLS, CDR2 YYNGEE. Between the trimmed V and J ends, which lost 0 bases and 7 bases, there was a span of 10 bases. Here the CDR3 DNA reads TGTGCCAGCAGCGTAGGGGACATATCTGGCTACACCTTC. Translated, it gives CASSVGDISGYTF.

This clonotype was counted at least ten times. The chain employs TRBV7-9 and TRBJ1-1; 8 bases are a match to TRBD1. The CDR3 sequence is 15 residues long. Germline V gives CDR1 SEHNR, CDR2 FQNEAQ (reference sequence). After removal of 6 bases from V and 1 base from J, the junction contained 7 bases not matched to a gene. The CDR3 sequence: CASRAGGAENTEAFF. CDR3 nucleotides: TGTGCCAGCAGGGCAGGGGGCGCGGAGAACACTGAAGCTTTCTTT.

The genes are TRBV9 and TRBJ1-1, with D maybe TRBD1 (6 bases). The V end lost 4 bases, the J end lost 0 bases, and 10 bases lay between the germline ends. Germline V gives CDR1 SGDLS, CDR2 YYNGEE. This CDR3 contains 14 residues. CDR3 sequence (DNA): TGTGCCAGCAGCAGAAGGACAGTGAACACTGAAGCTTTCTTT. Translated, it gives CASSRRTVNTEAFF.

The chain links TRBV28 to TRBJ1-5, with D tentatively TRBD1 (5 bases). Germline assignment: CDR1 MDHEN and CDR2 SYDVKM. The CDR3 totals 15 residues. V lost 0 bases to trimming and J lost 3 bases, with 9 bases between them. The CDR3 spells CASSLWAGPNQPQHF. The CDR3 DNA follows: TGTGCCAGCAGTTTATGGGCAGGGCCCAATCAGCCCCAGCATTTT.

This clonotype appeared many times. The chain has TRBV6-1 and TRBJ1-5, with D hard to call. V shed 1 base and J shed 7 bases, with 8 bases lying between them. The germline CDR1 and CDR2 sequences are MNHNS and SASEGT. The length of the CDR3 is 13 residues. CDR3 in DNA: TGTGCCAGCAGTGAAGTCCCGGGACAGCCCCAGCATTTT. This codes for CASSEVPGQPQHF.

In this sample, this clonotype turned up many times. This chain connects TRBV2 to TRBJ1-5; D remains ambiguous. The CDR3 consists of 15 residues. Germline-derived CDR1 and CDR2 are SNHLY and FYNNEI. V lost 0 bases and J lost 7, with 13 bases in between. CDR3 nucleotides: TGTGCCAGCAGTGAAGCGCTTAGGGTGGGACAGCCCCAGCATTTT. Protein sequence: CASSEALRVGQPQHF.

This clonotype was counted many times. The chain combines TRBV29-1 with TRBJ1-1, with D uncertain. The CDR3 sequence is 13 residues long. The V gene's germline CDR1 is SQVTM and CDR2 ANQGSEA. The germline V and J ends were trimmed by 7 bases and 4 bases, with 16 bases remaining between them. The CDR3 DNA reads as TGCAGCGCAAGACTGGACGTAAGCACTGAAGCTTTCTTT. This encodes CSARLDVSTEAFF.

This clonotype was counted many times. The CDR3 region is CASIDRDGTEAFF. The CDR3 nucleotides are TGTGCCAGCATCGACAGGGATGGCACTGAAGCTTTCTTT. This chain uses TRBV6-1 with TRBJ1-1; 7 nucleotides match TRBD1. J gave up 4 bases and V 7 bases, and 6 bases lay outside the gene matches. This CDR3 comprises 13 residues. In germline, CDR1 is MNHNS, CDR2 SASEGT.

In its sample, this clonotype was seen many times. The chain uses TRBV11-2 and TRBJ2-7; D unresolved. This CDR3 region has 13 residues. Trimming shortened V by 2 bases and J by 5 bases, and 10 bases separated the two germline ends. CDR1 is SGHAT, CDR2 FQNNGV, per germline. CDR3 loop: CASSLRAGDEQYF. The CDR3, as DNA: TGTGCCAGCAGCTTAAGGGCTGGAGACGAGCAGTACTTC.

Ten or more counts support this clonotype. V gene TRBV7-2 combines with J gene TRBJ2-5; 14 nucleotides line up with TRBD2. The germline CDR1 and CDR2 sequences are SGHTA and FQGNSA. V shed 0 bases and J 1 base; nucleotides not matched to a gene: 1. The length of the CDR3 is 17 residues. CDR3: CASSLAGTSGSQETQYF. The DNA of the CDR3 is TGTGCCAGCAGCTTAGCGGGGACTAGCGGGAGCCAAGAGACCCAGTACTTC.

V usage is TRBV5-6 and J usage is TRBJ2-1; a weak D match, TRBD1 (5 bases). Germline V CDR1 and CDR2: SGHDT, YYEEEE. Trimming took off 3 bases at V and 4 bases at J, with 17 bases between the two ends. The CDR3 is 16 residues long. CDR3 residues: CASSSTNRQIYNEQFF. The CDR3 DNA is TGTGCCAGCAGCTCCACTAACCGACAGATATACAATGAGCAGTTCTTC. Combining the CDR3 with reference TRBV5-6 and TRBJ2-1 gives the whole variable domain DAGVTQSPTHLIKTRGQQVTLRCSPKSGHDTVSWYQQALGQGPQFIFQYYEEEERQRGNFPDRFSGHQFPNYSSELNVNALLLGDSALYLCASSSTNRQIYNEQFFGPGTRLTVL.

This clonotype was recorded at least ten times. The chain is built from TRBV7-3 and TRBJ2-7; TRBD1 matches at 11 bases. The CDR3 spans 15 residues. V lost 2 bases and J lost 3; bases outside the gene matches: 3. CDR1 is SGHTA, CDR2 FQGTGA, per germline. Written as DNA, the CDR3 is TGTGCCAGCAGCTTATCCGGGACAGGGGGCTACGAGCAGTACTTC. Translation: CASSLSGTGGYEQYF.

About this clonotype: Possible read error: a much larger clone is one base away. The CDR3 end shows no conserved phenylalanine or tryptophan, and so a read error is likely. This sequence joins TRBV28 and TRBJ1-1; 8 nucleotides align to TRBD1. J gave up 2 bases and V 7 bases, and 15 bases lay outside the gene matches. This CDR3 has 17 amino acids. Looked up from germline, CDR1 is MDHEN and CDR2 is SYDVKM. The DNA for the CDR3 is TGTGCCAGCAACTACGGGATTACGGACAGGGTTAACACTGAAGCTTTCCTT. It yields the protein CASNYGITDRVNTEAFL.

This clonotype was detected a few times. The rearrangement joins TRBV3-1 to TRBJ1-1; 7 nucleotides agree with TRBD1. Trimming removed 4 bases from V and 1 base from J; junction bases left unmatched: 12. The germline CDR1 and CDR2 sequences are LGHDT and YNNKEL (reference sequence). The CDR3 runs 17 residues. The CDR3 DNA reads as TGTGCCAGCAGCCCTCCAGGGGGAACCAGGGCGAACACTGAAGCTTTCTTT. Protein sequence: CASSPPGGTRANTEAFF.

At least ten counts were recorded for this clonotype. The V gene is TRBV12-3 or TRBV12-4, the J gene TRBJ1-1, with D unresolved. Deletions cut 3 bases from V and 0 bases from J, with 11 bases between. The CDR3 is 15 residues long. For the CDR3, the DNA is TGTGCCAGCAGTTTCGGGCAGACGATGAACACTGAAGCTTTCTTT. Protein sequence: CASSFGQTMNTEAFF.

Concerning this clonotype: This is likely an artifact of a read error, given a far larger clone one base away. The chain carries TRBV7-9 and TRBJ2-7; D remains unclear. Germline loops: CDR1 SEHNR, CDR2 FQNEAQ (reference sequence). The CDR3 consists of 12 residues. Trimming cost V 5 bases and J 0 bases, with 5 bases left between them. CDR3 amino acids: CASSHNSYEQYF. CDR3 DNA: TGTGCCAGCAGCCACAACTCCTACGAGCAGTACTTC. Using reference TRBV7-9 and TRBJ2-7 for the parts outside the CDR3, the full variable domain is DTGVSQNPRHKITKRGQNVTFRCDPISEHNRLYWYRQTLGQGPEFLTYFQNEAQLEKSRLLSDRFSAERPKGSFSTLEIQRTEQGDSAMYLCASSHNSYEQYFGPGTRLTVT.

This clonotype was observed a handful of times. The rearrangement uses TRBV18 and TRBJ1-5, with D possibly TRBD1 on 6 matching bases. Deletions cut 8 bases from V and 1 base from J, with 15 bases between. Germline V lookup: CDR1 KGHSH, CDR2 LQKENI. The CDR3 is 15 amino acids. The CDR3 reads CASSYTQGSNQPQHF. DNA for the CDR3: TGTGCCAGCAGTTATACTCAGGGGAGCAATCAGCCCCAGCATTTT.

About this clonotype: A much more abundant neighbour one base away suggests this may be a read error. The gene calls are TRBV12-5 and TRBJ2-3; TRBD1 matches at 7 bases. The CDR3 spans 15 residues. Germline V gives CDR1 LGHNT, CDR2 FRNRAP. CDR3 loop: CASGLDRGPTDTQNF. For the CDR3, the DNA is TGTGCTAGTGGTTTGGACAGGGGCCCCACAGATACGCAGAATTTT.

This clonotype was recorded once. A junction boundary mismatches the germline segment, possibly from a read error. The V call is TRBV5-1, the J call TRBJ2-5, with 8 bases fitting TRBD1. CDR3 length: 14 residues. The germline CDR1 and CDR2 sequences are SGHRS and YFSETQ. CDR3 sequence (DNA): TGTGCCAGCAACTCAGGGGGCGAGCAAGAGACCCAGTACTTC. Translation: CASNSGGEQETQYF.

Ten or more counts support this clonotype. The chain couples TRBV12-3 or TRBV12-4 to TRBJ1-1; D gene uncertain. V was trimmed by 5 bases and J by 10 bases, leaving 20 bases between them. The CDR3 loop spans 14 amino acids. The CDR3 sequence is CASSIGPGSKRAFF. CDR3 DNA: TGTGCCAGCAGTATCGGGCCAGGCAGTAAGCGAGCTTTCTTT.

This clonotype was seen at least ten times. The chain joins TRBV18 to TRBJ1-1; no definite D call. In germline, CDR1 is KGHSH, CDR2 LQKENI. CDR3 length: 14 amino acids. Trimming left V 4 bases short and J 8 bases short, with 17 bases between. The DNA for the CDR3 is TGTGCCAGCTCACTTCCAGGTCGGAGTTCGGAAGCTTTCTTT. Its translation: CASSLPGRSSEAFF.